The sequence of this T cell receptor (beta chain) was determined in a study of shared clonotypes between healthy human individuals. Study information: Plates per donor: three CD4 naive, three CD4 memory, two CD8 naive, one CD8 memory.

The CD4+ fraction was divided into a CD45RA+ naive subset and a CD45RA-negative memory subset. Regarding this clone: As yet, its antigen is unknown.

Study-level results: On the whole, naive subsets had larger estimated richness than memory subsets had. Only blood samples were collected, and tissue repertoires likely differ.

CDR1 is SGHTA, CDR2 FQGNSA, per germline. The V end was cut by 4 bases, the J end by 4 bases, with 7 bases between. The CDR3 is 12 amino acids. The protocol was immunoSEQ multiplex PCR, while the TCRdb copy is restricted to in-frame clones and leaves out a portion. The sample includes about 1.1 million clones, 70% to 80% seen only once; the top ten take under 0.6%. The chain employs TRBV7-2 and TRBJ2-5, with D unclear. The origin of this receptor is a man younger than 35 in good health. Some clones in this sample may be carry-over from other donors' samples. Sequenced material: memory CD4+ T cells from PBMCs. Subset noted: CD45RA-negative fraction. The CDR3 reads CASSSLLETQYF. The CDR3, as DNA: TGTGCCAGCAGCTCCCTTCTAGAGACCCAGTACTTC.